Below are 6 T cell receptor beta chains sequenced from a single sample in a study of cytomegalovirus exposure and HLA in healthy donors. The PCR contained 60 Vbeta and 13 Jbeta primers. Profiled with immunoSEQ multiplex PCR; TCRdb holds only in-frame clones, not every one. The sample shows 250,000 to 350,000 clones, about nine tenths of them seen only once. Material for sequencing was PBMCs. The origin of the receptors is a man aged 35-49 years in good health and CMV-seropositive.

The V gene is TRBV15, the J gene TRBJ2-1; possibly TRBD2 for D (6 bases). The germline V and J ends were trimmed by 5 bases and 7 bases, with 6 bases remaining between them. CDR3 length: 11 residues. Germline lookup yields CDR1 LNHNV and CDR2 YYDKDF (reference sequence). CDR3 sequence (DNA): TGTGCCACCAGCGCGGGGAATGAGCAGTTCTTC. It specifies CATSAGNEQFF.

This chain links TRBV6-6 with TRBJ2-6; possible D gene TRBD2, 5 bases. Germline loops: CDR1 MNHNY, CDR2 SVGAGI (reference sequence). The CDR3 contains 15 residues. V was pared by 3 bases and J by 1 base, with 7 bases between. The CDR3 loop is CASSYSGSGANVLTF. CDR3 nucleotides: TGTGCCAGCAGTTATTCGGGATCTGGGGCCAACGTCCTGACTTTC.

This rearrangement joins TRBV21-1 to TRBJ2-7; the table's D gene call, TRBD2, was not cross checked with the DNA. TRBV21-1 is a known pseudogene. The CDR3 has 19 residues. CDR3 amino acids: CASSKVSRWKARPTYEQYF. The CDR3 DNA follows: TGTGCCAGCAGCAAAGTAAGCCGCTGGAAGGCGCGGCCCACCTACGAGCAGTACTTC.

The V and J genes are TRBV10-3 and TRBJ2-3; 9 bases align to TRBD2. CDR3 length: 15 residues. Germline lookup yields CDR1 ENHRY and CDR2 SYGVKD. Trimming at V came to 3 bases and at J to 4 bases, leaving 5 bases not matched to a gene. CDR3: CAISESREGPDTQYF. The CDR3 region has the DNA TGTGCCATCAGTGAATCGCGGGAGGGCCCAGATACGCAGTATTTT.

The V and J genes are TRBV4-2 and TRBJ2-7; TRBD1 aligns across 11 bases. The CDR3 loop spans 16 amino acids. Germline loops: CDR1 LGHNA, CDR2 YNFKEQ. The V and J ends lost 1 base and 3 bases, in that order; junction bases with no gene match: 5. Written as DNA, the CDR3 is TGTGCCAGCAGCCAAGGGGGACAGGGGGGCAACTACGAGCAGTACTTC. Translating it yields CASSQGGQGGNYEQYF.

The J gene is TRBJ2-1, the V gene TRBV28; a possible D gene is TRBD2 (5 bases). The CDR3 runs 16 residues. V gave up 5 bases and J gave up 5 bases, with 19 bases separating them. The germline V gene encodes CDR1 MDHEN and CDR2 SYDVKM. This CDR3 reads CASSLLLRYGDNEQFF. The CDR3 DNA is TGTGCCAGCAGTCTACTTCTCAGGTACGGGGACAATGAGCAGTTCTTC.